This T cell receptor beta chain derives from a study of early T cells in non-severe SARS-CoV-2 infection. MiXCR, applied by TCRdb to the 5' RACE reads, yields one record per CDR3 protein. The sample includes some 80,000 distinct CDR3 sequences, about 12% seen only once; the top ten take about 16%. CDR1 is SGHVS and CDR2 is FNYEAQ in the germline V gene. The CDR3 contains 13 residues. With 0 bases removed from V and 4 bases from J, the gap between germline ends came to 3 bases. This specimen was whole blood, taken at baseline. The source of this sequence is an adult who was a healthcare worker with PCR-confirmed SARS-CoV-2 infection or an uninfected control (not recorded which). The donor label of this sample is uncertain. This sequence joins TRBV7-6 and TRBJ2-2; no reliable D call. The DNA of the CDR3 is TGTGCCAGCAGCTTAGCTCCCACCGGGGAGCTGTTTTTT. It codes for CASSLAPTGELFF.